The rows below give T cell receptor beta chains drawn from one sample of a study of shared clonotypes between healthy human individuals. The table came from immunoSEQ multiplex PCR; TCRdb's copy has only in-frame clones and leaves some out. The sample includes roughly 2.1 million clones, approximately 94% seen only once; the top ten take under 2%. Sequencing was carried out using naive CD8+ T cells from PBMCs. These receptor sequences come from a man aged 18 to 29 in good health. Some clones in this sample may be carry-over from other donors' samples. Both conserved end residues are part of each CDR3. D genes are given only for firm matches. For some rows the clone size is stated as once, few or many, or as a class when expanded; others skip it.

d_call cdr3_length j_call v_call clone_size cdr3_aa cdr3_nt
TRBD2 14 TRBJ2-7 TRBV14 NA CASSQEGGFGEQYF TGTGCCAGCAGCCAAGAGGGAGGGTTTGGCGAGCAGTACTTC
TRBD2 15 TRBJ2-7 TRBV7-9 NA CASSHGTSGNYEQYF TGTGCCAGCAGCCATGGGACTAGCGGGAATTACGAGCAGTACTTC
TRBD2 15 TRBJ2-7 TRBV28 NA CASRPGLAQFYEQYF TGTGCCAGCAGACCGGGACTAGCGCAATTCTACGAGCAGTACTTC
TRBD1 13 TRBJ2-7 TRBV28 NA CASSPRTGGEQYF TGTGCCAGCAGTCCCCGGACAGGGGGGGAGCAGTACTTC
NA 18 TRBJ1-4 TRBV7-6 NA CASFPLGQGDVSNEKLFF TGTGCCAGCTTCCCTCTGGGGCAAGGGGACGTATCTAATGAAAAACTGTTTTTT
TRBD2 16 TRBJ2-1 TRBV15 NA CATSASGRVLDNEQFF TGTGCCACCAGCGCTAGCGGGAGGGTCTTGGACAATGAGCAGTTCTTC
NA 17 TRBJ2-3 TRBV27 NA CASSSTWTPYSTDTQYF TGTGCCAGCAGTTCAACCTGGACTCCTTATAGCACAGATACGCAGTATTTT
TRBD1 13 TRBJ2-7 TRBV28 NA CASITGAVREQYF TGTGCCAGCATAACAGGGGCCGTGAGGGAGCAGTACTTC
NA 15 TRBJ2-3 TRBV27 NA CASSLAVVRTDTQYF TGTGCCAGCAGTTTAGCGGTAGTTCGCACAGATACGCAGTATTTT
TRBD1 14 TRBJ2-7 TRBV4-3 NA CASSPRTGVYEQYF TGCGCCAGCAGCCCGCGGACAGGGGTCTACGAGCAGTACTTC
NA 14 TRBJ1-1 TRBV5-5 NA CASSPQGGGTEAFF TGTGCCAGCAGCCCGCAAGGGGGAGGTACTGAAGCTTTCTTT
NA 19 TRBJ2-3 TRBV5-5 NA CASSPAEGPVAALPDTQYF TGTGCCAGCAGCCCCGCGGAGGGTCCCGTAGCGGCCCTCCCAGATACGCAGTATTTT
NA 11 TRBJ2-1 TRBV6-5 NA CASSYLGEQFF TGTGCCAGCAGTTACCTTGGGGAGCAGTTCTTC
TRBD2 13 TRBJ2-5 TRBV19 few CASSIGGTETQYF TGTGCCAGTAGTATCGGGGGGACGGAGACCCAGTACTTC
NA 14 TRBJ2-2 TRBV5-8 NA CASSPDLNTGELFF TGTGCCAGCAGCCCGGACCTGAACACCGGGGAGCTGTTTTTT
NA 14 TRBJ2-3 TRBV29-1 NA CSVGANLVPDTQYF TGCAGCGTTGGGGCCAATCTAGTTCCAGATACGCAGTATTTT
TRBD1 15 TRBJ1-1 TRBV27 NA CASSLGTGGYTEAFF TGTGCCAGCAGTCTAGGGACAGGGGGGTACACTGAAGCTTTCTTT
NA 11 TRBJ2-1 TRBV5-1 NA CASSWAWEQFF TGCGCCAGCAGCTGGGCTTGGGAGCAGTTCTTC
NA 16 TRBJ2-2 TRBV7-9 NA CASSLEYNENTGELFF TGTGCCAGCAGCTTAGAGTACAACGAGAACACCGGGGAGCTGTTTTTT
TRBD1 15 TRBJ2-1 TRBV5-6 NA CASSLGTGGLNEQFF TGTGCCAGCAGCTTGGGGACAGGGGGCTTGAATGAGCAGTTCTTC
NA 15 TRBJ1-1 TRBV7-9 NA CASSFIVQGQTEAFF TGTGCCAGCAGCTTCATAGTCCAGGGGCAAACTGAAGCTTTCTTT
NA 13 TRBJ2-7 TRBV5-4 NA CASSVGRAYEQYF TGTGCCAGCAGCGTGGGACGAGCCTACGAGCAGTACTTC
NA 16 TRBJ2-7 TRBV7-2 NA CASSLGRIIALAEQYF TGTGCCAGCAGCTTAGGGAGGATAATAGCCCTCGCCGAGCAGTACTTC
TRBD1 15 TRBJ2-2 TRBV5-1 NA CASGMDRTATGELFF TGCGCCAGCGGTATGGACAGGACGGCCACCGGGGAGCTGTTTTTT
NA 14 TRBJ2-3 TRBV6-5 NA CASSYSPGTDTQYF TGTGCCAGCAGTTACTCACCGGGCACAGATACGCAGTATTTT
TRBD2 16 TRBJ2-1 TRBV11-2 NA CASSTRAGGPINEQFF TGTGCCAGCAGCACCCGAGCGGGAGGGCCTATCAATGAGCAGTTCTTC
TRBD1 17 TRBJ2-5 TRBV19 NA CASSFWGLQGAQETQYF TGTGCCAGTAGTTTCTGGGGCCTGCAGGGGGCCCAAGAGACCCAGTACTTC
TRBD2 19 TRBJ2-3 TRBV5-1 NA CASSLLLAGVLSSADTQYF TGCGCCAGCAGCTTGTTACTAGCGGGAGTCCTTTCATCAGCAGATACGCAGTATTTT
NA 17 TRBJ1-5 TRBV2 NA CASSEALRMGVGQPQHF TGTGCCAGCAGTGAAGCGCTTCGTATGGGGGTTGGTCAGCCCCAGCATTTT
NA 13 TRBJ2-7 TRBV7-2 NA CASSPTRVYEQYF TGTGCCAGCAGCCCAACCAGGGTCTACGAGCAGTACTTC
NA 15 TRBJ1-3 TRBV7-2 NA CASSLEGASGNTIYF TGTGCCAGCAGCTTAGAGGGTGCATCTGGAAACACCATATATTTT
NA 14 TRBJ2-3 TRBV13 NA CASSSRGASDTQYF TGTGCCAGCAGCTCCCGAGGGGCATCAGATACGCAGTATTTT
NA 16 TRBJ2-7 TRBV27 NA CASSLDGPRSAYEQYF TGTGCCAGCAGTCTGGACGGGCCTCGTAGCGCCTACGAGCAGTACTTC
NA 13 TRBJ1-5 TRBV27 NA CASREGRNQPQHF TGTGCCAGCAGGGAGGGGCGCAATCAGCCCCAGCATTTT
NA 15 TRBJ2-3 TRBV27 NA CASSSDVTSTDTQYF TGTGCCAGCAGTTCGGACGTAACGTCAACAGATACGCAGTATTTT
TRBD2 14 TRBJ2-7 TRBV9 once CASSVGTSGTEQYF TGTGCCAGCAGCGTGGGGACTAGCGGTACGGAGCAGTACTTC
NA 17 TRBJ1-3 TRBV28 NA CASSRRGVQSSGNTIYF TGTGCCAGCAGCCGAAGAGGGGTCCAAAGCTCTGGAAACACCATATATTTT
TRBD1 15 TRBJ1-5 TRBV10-2 once CATAPGQYNLQPQHF TGCGCCACCGCGCCGGGACAGTATAATCTTCAGCCCCAGCATTTT
NA 13 TRBJ1-1 TRBV9 NA CASSVQMNTEAFF TGTGCCAGCAGCGTACAAATGAACACTGAAGCTTTCTTT
TRBD1 15 TRBJ2-7 TRBV5-6 NA CASSRTGEMDREQYF TGTGCCAGCAGCAGGACAGGGGAGATGGATCGCGAGCAGTACTTC
TRBD2 14 TRBJ2-3 TRBV28 NA CASSFLADTDTQYF TGTGCCAGCAGTTTCCTAGCGGACACAGATACGCAGTATTTT
TRBD2 15 TRBJ2-7 TRBV27 NA CASSPTWDYRYEQYF TGTGCCAGCAGTCCAACTTGGGACTACCGCTACGAGCAGTACTTC
NA 16 TRBJ1-2 TRBV5-1 NA CASSLAPDSRYYGYTF TGCGCCAGCAGCTTGGCCCCGGACTCTAGGTACTATGGCTACACCTTC
TRBD1 16 TRBJ1-2 TRBV27 NA CASSPNLWDREGGYTF TGTGCCAGCAGTCCCAACCTCTGGGACAGGGAAGGCGGCTACACCTTC
TRBD1 16 TRBJ1-4 TRBV5-3 NA CARSSGQGRTNEKLFF TGTGCCAGAAGCTCAGGACAGGGGAGGACTAATGAAAAACTGTTTTTT
TRBD2 14 TRBJ2-3 TRBV6-5 NA CASRASGSGDTQYF TGTGCCAGCAGGGCTAGCGGGAGTGGAGATACGCAGTATTTT
NA 13 TRBJ2-7 TRBV29-1 NA CSVEFDTSYEQYF TGCAGCGTTGAATTTGACACTTCCTACGAGCAGTACTTC
TRBD2 18 TRBJ2-5 TRBV28 once CASSLGTSGALQQETQYF TGTGCCAGCAGCTTGGGGACTAGCGGGGCCCTCCAACAAGAGACCCAGTACTTC
TRBD2 18 TRBJ2-1 TRBV4-1 NA CASSQAATSGRVIHEQFF TGCGCCAGCAGCCAAGCCGCCACTAGCGGGAGGGTTATCCATGAGCAGTTCTTC